This TCR beta chain derives from a study of T cell responses to AZD1222 COVID-19 vaccine (dated by TCRdb to 2020 to 2023). Context from the whole study: AZD1222 recipients whose second dose came at about 4 weeks and those whose second dose came at about 12 weeks were combined into one group, since spike-specific TCR depth and breadth did not differ between the two schedules. Trial participants were enrolled by age into subgroups of 18-55, 56-69 and 70-plus years, and 148, 28 and 57 TCR-sequenced participants, respectively, were included in these subgroups. TCR sequencing covered about 230 trial participants: 200 to 210 given two doses of AZD1222 and approximately 25 given two doses of MenACWY control vaccine.

The CDR3 regions of human TCRbeta chains were analyzed by immunosequencing. Under the source paper's analysis protocol: TCRs in the repertoires were compared against a reference library of SARS-CoV-2-specific TCRs that had been generated with the MIRA antigen-specificity platform. Breadth was defined as the fraction of unique TCRs that were SARS-CoV-2-associated. Depth was defined as the fraction of total T cells that were SARS-CoV-2-associated. Using the MIRA data, every spike-specific TCR was mapped to the spike region that the TCR reacted to and assigned to either a CD4 or a CD8 class. Log10-transformed breadth and depth values were compared by one-way ANOVA with Sidak's multiple comparisons tests. TCRdb holds this immuneACCESS table with in-frame rearrangements only. Some clones are missing; in checked studies, unresolved V genes explain under half, and the rest has no known cause. Clone size and the V and J calls come from that table; the DNA yielded D and trimming. The sample table holds 120,000 or so clones, of which approximately 88% were seen once. Together, the top ten hold about 5.6% of the sample.

Points the paper makes about the study in general: Epitopes outside the regions mutated in the B.1.351 and B.1.1.7 variants were reportedly recognized by nearly half of the unique spike-specific TCRs. Because no samples from the day 14 peak response were available, repertoires could be characterized only after the peak T cell response. In the small 56-69-year group, the increase in depth fell short of significance, most likely because of low power. After two AZD1222 doses, both the breadth and the depth of spike-specific TCRs were significantly higher than at day 0 and than in MenACWY recipients. Conclusions about previously exposed vaccinees were limited because only six AZD1222 recipients were SARS-CoV-2 seropositive at baseline. Vaccine-associated CD4 TCRs spanned the whole spike protein, with dominant responses in regions 160-218 and 743-854. Participants were mostly white British, with more females than males. The authors suggested clonal diversity may have been underestimated.

On this clone itself: Its antigen is not yet known. Base qualities are not at hand, and no much larger clone is one base apart.

The CDR3 sequence holds 14 residues, the cysteine and phenylalanine included. The entry retains the CDR3 DNA only, 42 bases that are in frame from base 1. V and J lose 4 bases and 5 bases, and a span of 12 bases separates them. According to the germline V gene, CDR1 reads SGHRS and CDR2 reads YFSETQ. The label giving this sample's time point can be read as: baseline before first vaccination. Vaccinee samples were obtained from the UK trials COV001 and COV002, which included a single-blind randomized controlled phase 2/3 trial of AZD1222 (ChAdOx1 nCoV-19) in healthy adults. For TCRbeta chain sequencing, PBMC samples from trial participants were taken at day 0 and at day 28 after the second dose.

The chain was built from TRBV5-1 and TRBJ2-2, with the D gene call left open. The receptor was derived from an adult in good health. This material consisted of peripheral blood, taken on day 0 of AZD1222 vaccination. CDR3 sequence: CASSPTGGTGELFF. The base sequence is TGCGCCAGCAGCCCCACCGGTGGAACCGGGGAGCTGTTTTTT.